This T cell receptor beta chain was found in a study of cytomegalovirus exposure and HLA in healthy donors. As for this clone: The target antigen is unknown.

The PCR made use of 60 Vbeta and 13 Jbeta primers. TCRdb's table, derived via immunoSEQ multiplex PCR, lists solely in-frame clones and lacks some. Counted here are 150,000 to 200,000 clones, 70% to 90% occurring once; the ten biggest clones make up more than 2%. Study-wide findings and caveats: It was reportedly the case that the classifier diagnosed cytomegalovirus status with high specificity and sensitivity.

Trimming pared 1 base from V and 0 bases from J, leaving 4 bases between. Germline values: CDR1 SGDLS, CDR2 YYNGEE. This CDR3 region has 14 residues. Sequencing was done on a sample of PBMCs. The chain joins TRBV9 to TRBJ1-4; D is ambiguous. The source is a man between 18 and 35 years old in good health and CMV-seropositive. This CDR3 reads CASSVSATNEKLFF. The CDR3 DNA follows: TGTGCCAGCAGCGTATCAGCAACTAATGAAAAACTGTTTTTT.